The sequence of this TCR beta chain was determined in a study of liver allograft versus peripheral blood T cells. Study background: The authors compared T cell receptor repertoires in transplanted livers with those in the peripheral blood of recipients.

By sample share, this clonotype is medium-sized. What it recognizes is unknown. The V segment lost 2 bases and the J segment 4 bases; nucleotides outside the gene matches: 2. This CDR3 has 14 amino acids. Germline CDR1 MNHEY, CDR2 SVGAGI. TCRdb used MiXCR to reprocess the reads, holding one entry per CDR3 protein. The profile shows about 8,000 distinct CDR3 sequences, less than 20% of them singletons. Overall study findings and caveats: Reportedly, the T cell receptor repertoires inside liver allografts were not the same as those in peripheral blood.

This clonotype was sampled from a human patient who had a liver transplant. Some T cells may have come from the graft donor. V and J are TRBV6-5 and TRBJ2-3; 8 nucleotides line up with TRBD2. CDR3 in DNA: TGTGCCAGCAGTTACGGGACTAGTTCAGATACGCAGTATTTT. The encoded protein is CASSYGTSSDTQYF.